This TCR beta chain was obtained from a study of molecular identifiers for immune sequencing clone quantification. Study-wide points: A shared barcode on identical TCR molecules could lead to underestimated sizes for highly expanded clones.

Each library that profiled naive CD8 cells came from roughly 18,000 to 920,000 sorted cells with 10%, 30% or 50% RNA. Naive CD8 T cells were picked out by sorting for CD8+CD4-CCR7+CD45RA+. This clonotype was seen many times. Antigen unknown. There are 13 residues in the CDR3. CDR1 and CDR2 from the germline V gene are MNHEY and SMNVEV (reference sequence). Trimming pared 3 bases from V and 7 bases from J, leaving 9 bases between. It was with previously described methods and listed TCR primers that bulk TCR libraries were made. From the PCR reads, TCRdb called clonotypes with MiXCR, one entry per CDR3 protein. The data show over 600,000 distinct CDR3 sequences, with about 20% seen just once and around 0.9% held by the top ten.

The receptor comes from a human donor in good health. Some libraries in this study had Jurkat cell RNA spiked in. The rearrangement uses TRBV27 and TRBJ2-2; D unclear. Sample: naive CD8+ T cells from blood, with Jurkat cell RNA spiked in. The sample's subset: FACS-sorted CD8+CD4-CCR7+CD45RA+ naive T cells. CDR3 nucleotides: TGTGCCAGCAGTTTGTTCGGCGGCGGGGAGCTGTTTTTT. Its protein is CASSLFGGGELFF.